The clone carrying this T cell receptor beta chain was seen once. Its antigen remains unknown. The source of the sample is a study of cytomegalovirus exposure and HLA in healthy donors. Across the whole study: Ancestry clustering placed around 80% of more than 350 genotyped donors in the Caucasian-associated cluster. Findings of the study overall: In a later analysis, an Asian-associated ancestry cluster reportedly showed fewer N-insertions than the approximately 700-donor mean. CMV serostatus alone was available as immune exposure information.

PCR amplification relied on 60 Vbeta primers (plus 13 Jbeta primers). Clones were read by immunoSEQ multiplex PCR, and TCRdb kept only the in-frame ones, dropping some. The sample shows about 140,000 clones, just over 70% of them seen only once. Germline V gene data show CDR1 as SGHRS and CDR2 as YFSETQ. There are 16 residues in the CDR3. V lost 0 bases, J lost 4 bases, and 6 bases stayed unmatched. Regarding donors, all were healthy bone marrow donors. This chain connects TRBV5-1 to TRBJ2-5; 10 bases agree with TRBD1. The sample consisted of PBMCs. The sequence came from a woman in her thirties in good health and CMV-seronegative. The CDR3 loop is CASSLAGTGAPETQYF. CDR3 in DNA: TGCGCCAGCAGCTTGGCCGGGACAGGGGCTCCAGAGACCCAGTACTTC.